The 13 T cell receptor beta chains reported below all come from one sample, sequenced in a study of beta chain features in type 1 diabetes (dated by TCRdb to the late 2010s). Receptors were amplified or captured by the immunoSEQ multiplex PCR assay. The High Capacity cDNA Reverse Transcription Kit was used to reverse transcribe all of the isolated RNA, meaning that expressed TCRB transcripts were what got sequenced. The immuneACCESS repertoire file appears here via TCRdb, limited to in-frame rearrangements. These files lack a portion of the clones; in checked studies, under half of the deficit traces to unresolved V genes, and the cause of the others is not known. The sample contains over 500,000 clones, about 14% of them found a single time. The ten top clones hold around 0.1% of the sample. Sequencing was done on a sample of naive CD4+ T cells from blood. The cell subset or site label, read with the paper, signifies: true naive CD4+ T cells. Every receptor here comes from a man aged 18 to 35 in good health.

The chain combines TRBV4-3 with TRBJ2-1; D remains ambiguous. The CDR3 is 12 amino acids. The germline gives CDR1 LGHNA, CDR2 YSLEER. V was pared by 0 bases and J by 4 bases, with 1 base between. The DNA of the CDR3 is TGCGCCAGCAGCCAAGAGTACAATGAGCAGTTCTTC. This sequence encodes CASSQEYNEQFF.

This clone was seen more than once but under ten times. The chain links TRBV6-5 to TRBJ2-1, with D perhaps TRBD1 (6 bases). Germline values: CDR1 MNHEY, CDR2 SVGAGI. This CDR3 contains 12 residues. V gave up 2 bases and J gave up 7 bases, with 6 bases separating them. CDR3: CASSYGQNEQFF. CDR3 sequence (DNA): TGTGCCAGCAGTTACGGACAGAATGAGCAGTTCTTC.

This clone was picked up a small number of times. This sequence joins TRBV27 and TRBJ2-7; possibly TRBD2 for D (5 bases). Germline V gene sequence: CDR1 MNHEY, CDR2 SMNVEV (reference sequence). The V end was cut by 8 bases, the J end by 3 bases, with 20 bases between. This CDR3 is 15 amino acids long. The CDR3 reads CASLLTGLASYEQYF. As DNA, the CDR3 is TGTGCCAGCCTCTTGACGGGATTGGCCAGCTACGAGCAGTACTTC.

The chain employs TRBV18 and TRBJ1-5; unclear D gene. This CDR3 has 15 residues. CDR1 and CDR2 (germline): KGHSH, LQKENI. V was trimmed by 1 base and J by 7 bases, leaving 14 bases between them. CDR3 sequence (DNA): TGTGCCAGCTCACCACTTTTCTCGGGGAGCCAGCCCCAGCATTTT. It specifies CASSPLFSGSQPQHF.

This clone was picked up a small number of times. This chain joins TRBV4-3 and TRBJ1-1; D remains ambiguous. Germline CDR1 and CDR2: LGHNA and YSLEER. This CDR3 is 14 amino acids long. Trimming stripped 1 base from V and 4 bases from J, with 10 bases between. The CDR3 DNA reads TGCGCCAGCAGCCAAGGGGTGGTTCCCACTGAAGCTTTCTTT. This translates into CASSQGVVPTEAFF.

The chain joins TRBV5-6 to TRBJ2-7; unclear D gene. V lost 5 bases to trimming and J lost 3 bases, with 24 bases between them. Germline CDR1 reads SGHDT; CDR2 reads YYEEEE. The CDR3 consists of 17 residues. CDR3 loop: CASSQAVGFTRFYEQYF. The CDR3 DNA reads as TGTGCCAGCAGTCAGGCGGTAGGGTTCACAAGATTCTACGAGCAGTACTTC.

The gene calls are TRBV10-3 and TRBJ1-5, with 7 bases matching TRBD1. Germline assignment: CDR1 ENHRY and CDR2 SYGVKD. J lost 1 base, V lost 6 bases, and 6 bases had no gene match. The CDR3 consists of 15 residues. Here the CDR3 DNA reads TGTGCCATCAGAGCGACAGGGAACAGCAATCAGCCCCAGCATTTT. This translates into CAIRATGNSNQPQHF.

The V call is TRBV30, the J call TRBJ2-1; D could derive from TRBD1 or TRBD2 (6 bases each). The germline V gene has CDR1 GTSNPN and CDR2 SVGIG (reference sequence). This CDR3 has 13 amino acids. The V end was cut by 7 bases, the J end by 5 bases, with 15 bases between. CDR3 protein: CAFRGPGDNEQFF. As DNA, the CDR3 is TGTGCCTTCCGGGGGCCGGGCGACAATGAGCAGTTCTTC.

The genes are TRBV28 and TRBJ2-7; no reliable D call. V gave up 8 bases and J gave up 6 bases, with 11 bases separating them. In germline, CDR1 is MDHEN, CDR2 SYDVKM. The CDR3 consists of 11 residues. The CDR3 protein is CASSPRSEQYF. For the CDR3, the DNA is TGTGCCAGCTCACCCAGATCCGAGCAGTACTTC.

Here the CDR3 DNA reads TGTGCCAGCAGCCTACGGAGGACCACTGAAGCTTTCTTT. This translates into CASSLRRTTEAFF. This chain links TRBV7-2 with TRBJ1-1; no reliable D call. CDR1 is SGHTA, CDR2 FQGNSA, per germline. Trimming cost V 5 bases and J 4 bases, with 11 bases left between them. The CDR3 is made up of 13 amino acids.

The rearrangement links TRBV4-2 to TRBJ2-1; 10 bases are shared with TRBD1. CDR3 size: 20 residues. CDR1 and CDR2 (germline): LGHNA, YNFKEQ. With 0 bases clipped from V and 1 base from J, the junction kept 12 bases outside the gene matches. The CDR3 DNA is TGTGCCAGCAGCCAAGATACGACAGGGGGCAATGTCAAGTCCTACAATGAGCAGTTCTTC. It codes for CASSQDTTGGNVKSYNEQFF.

The CDR3 is CASSTQGAGTEAFF. The CDR3 bases are TGTGCCAGTAGTACACAGGGGGCGGGCACTGAAGCTTTCTTT. This chain links TRBV19 with TRBJ1-1; 9 bases are shared with TRBD1. The CDR3 contains 14 residues. V trimming: 4 bases; J trimming: 4 bases; junction bases outside the gene matches: 4. Per germline, CDR1 LNHDA and CDR2 SQIVND (reference sequence).

V gene TRBV18 combines with J gene TRBJ2-2; D uncertain. Germline CDR1 KGHSH, CDR2 LQKENI. The CDR3 extends over 14 amino acids. The V end lost 8 bases, the J end lost 6 bases, and 16 bases lay between the germline ends. The CDR3 protein is CASQRTSGSGELFF. CDR3 nucleotides: TGTGCCAGCCAGAGAACCAGTGGGTCCGGGGAGCTGTTTTTT. The variable domain in full, completed from reference TRBV18 and TRBJ2-2, reads NAGVMQNPRHLVRRRGQEARLRCSPMKGHSHVYWYRQLPEEGLKFMVYLQKENIIDESGMPKERFSAEFPKEGPSILRIQQVVRGDSAAYFCASQRTSGSGELFFGEGSRLTVL.